These T cell receptor beta chains were read from a single sample in a study of response to subunit inactivated influenza vaccine. TCRdb passed the RT-PCR reads through MiXCR, listing each CDR3 protein once. Among around 480,000 distinct CDR3 sequences, approximately 15% were seen once, and the ten largest hold approximately 3%. Sample: CD4+ T cells sorted from PBMCs, taken about 23 months after vaccination. The receptors stem from a man aged 50 to 69 who received an inactivated influenza vaccine. CDR3s include the opening cysteine and the closing phenylalanine or tryptophan. The order of the fields is V gene, D gene, clone size, J gene, CDR3 DNA, CDR3 protein. A D gene is named only where the DNA matches it firmly. Size tells how often a clone was seen (once, few, many) or the class of an expanded clone, and some rows leave it out.

>TRBV20-1|.|.|TRBJ2-3
TGCAGTGCTAGATACCTAGGGGGGCATCGTACGCAGTATTTT
CSARYLGGHRTQYF
>TRBV6-2/TRBV6-3|.|few|TRBJ2-1
TGTGCCAGCAGCCCCCGTTCCCCACCTTCTGTCTACAATGAGCAGTTCTTC
CASSPRSPPSVYNEQFF
>TRBV27|.|many|TRBJ2-3
TGTGCCAGCAGCCAAAAAGTAGGCACAGATACGCAGTATTTT
CASSQKVGTDTQYF
>TRBV6-5|.|many|TRBJ2-7
TGTGCCAGCAGTTCTACTTACAGATACGAGCAGTACTTC
CASSSTYRYEQYF
>TRBV25-1|.|.|TRBJ2-3
TGTGCCAGCAGTAAACTCACAGATACGCAGTATTTT
CASSKLTDTQYF
>TRBV7-3|.|.|TRBJ2-2
TGTGCCAGCAGCTCGACCGGGACATTTTCCACGAAGAACACCGGGGAGCTGTTTTTT
CASSSTGTFSTKNTGELFF
>TRBV6-2/TRBV6-3|.|few|TRBJ2-3
TGTGCCAGCAGTTCCGTCTCGGCGGGGTTGAGCACAGATACGCAGTATTTT
CASSSVSAGLSTDTQYF
>TRBV20-1|.|.|TRBJ1-2
TGCAGTGCCCAGGTTTCTGCACCGGGTGGCTACACCTTC
CSAQVSAPGGYTF
>TRBV9|.|few|TRBJ2-1
TGTGCCAGCAGCGTTGAGGAGGGACCACACTACAATGAGCAGTTCTTC
CASSVEEGPHYNEQFF
>TRBV12-3/TRBV12-4|.|many|TRBJ1-2
TGTGCCAGCAGTTTAGGGGTTGGAGGCTACACCTTC
CASSLGVGGYTF
>TRBV7-2|TRBD2|few|TRBJ2-3
TGTGCCAGCAGCCCGGTAGCGGGGGGGCTGGCAGATACGCAGTATTTT
CASSPVAGGLADTQYF
>TRBV9|.|.|TRBJ1-3
TGTGCCAGCAGCATCCAGTGGGGGGTCTCTGGAAACACCATATATTTT
CASSIQWGVSGNTIYF
>TRBV6-2/TRBV6-3|.|few|TRBJ2-1
TGTGCCAGCAGTTACGATGGTGAGCAGTTCTTC
CASSYDGEQFF
>TRBV7-8|.|.|TRBJ2-4
TGTGCCAGCAGCTCAGTGGACGGGGTCTTAGCCAAAAACATTCAGTACTTC
CASSSVDGVLAKNIQYF